In its sample, the clone carrying this T cell receptor beta chain was seen many times. Its antigen is not known. These data are taken from a study of identical twins. Broader study findings: Abundant beta clonotypes from cord blood bore fewer insertions; memory repertoires lacked this pattern.

Germline lookup yields CDR1 SGHAT and CDR2 FQNNGV. There are 13 residues in the CDR3. Trimming removed 6 bases at V and 8 bases at J, with 14 bases between. TCRdb re-called the 5' RACE reads with MiXCR, one entry per CDR3 protein. The profile covers 510,000 or so distinct CDR3 sequences, with roughly 15% appearing a single time and more than 0.4% taken by the ten largest. These data also formed part of another study, on yellow fever vaccine responses in identical twins.

The J gene is TRBJ2-1, the V gene TRBV11-2; D gene uncertain. The sample comprised CD4+ T cells sorted from blood. This sequence originates from a woman between 18 and 30 years old in good health. Here the CDR3 DNA reads TGTGCCAGCAGGATCCTCCCGTGGGATGAGCAGTTCTTC. Amino acids: CASRILPWDEQFF.